The present entry profiles one TCR beta chain with its context. This clone's antigen is unknown. No per-base quality is available; no much larger clone lies one base away. In the first month after transplant, blood samples were collected up to 4 times, and after that at least monthly when available. The library was produced with the immunoSEQ multiplex PCR assay. High-throughput TCR-beta CDR3 sequencing of genomic DNA from most patients was performed by Adaptive Biotechnologies. The study's processing was this. TCR sequencing data for 18 patients were retrieved from Adaptive's ImmunoSEQ software; three other patients were processed with MiXCR and VDJtools. CDR3 nucleotide sequences shared between donor and recipient were removed because their origin could not be assigned. At least 2-fold expansion over unstimulated cells and a minimum CFSE-low frequency of 0.002% (template counts) or 0.001% (read counts) were required for clones to be classified as alloreactive. Clones were considered mappable if detected in sequenced pre-transplant spleen, lymph node, or MLR CFSE-low populations of the donor or recipient. The cumulative frequency of alloreactive clones was calculated as a percentage of all sequences, weighted by copy number. TCRdb mirrors the immuneACCESS table, restricted to in-frame sequences. Some clones are absent from its copies; in checked studies, under half trace to an unresolved V gene, and the reason for the others is unknown. The V and J calls and clone size are taken from that table; D and trimming were inferred from the DNA. The sample table shows fewer than 50,000 clones, and roughly 90% are seen once. Of the sample, around 4.8% is held by the ten largest clones.

This specimen comes from a study of graft-versus-host responses after intestinal transplantation (dated by TCRdb to the early 2020s). For the wider study: Recipients received multivisceral, liver-intestinal, or isolated intestinal transplants. Every recipient was given anti-thymocyte globulin induction, then maintenance tacrolimus and steroids for around three years. After intestinal transplantation, graft-versus-host and host-versus-graft alloreactive T cell clones in the graft, circulation and bone marrow were tracked using bulk TCR-beta CDR3 sequencing. To identify alloreactive clones, pre-transplant mixed lymphocyte reaction products were sequenced and then compared with unstimulated pre-transplant donor and recipient T cells. Of the roughly 26 intestinal transplant recipients enrolled in the cohort, one of whom was a retransplant, a few patients without pretransplant specimens were excluded. Donor T cell macrochimerism was defined as a peak of at least 4% donor T cells among recipient peripheral blood mononuclear cells. Rather than being sequenced by the commercial service, samples from a few later patients were sequenced in-house on an Illumina MiSeq and processed with MiXCR. Overall study results and their limits: In patients with donor T cell macrochimerism, the allografts had high GvH to HvG T cell clonal ratios. GvH clones were detected in recipient bone marrow, and some appeared earlier in ileal mucosa or blood, consistent with an intestinal mucosal origin. Peak levels of circulating GvH clones were associated with declines in HvG clones early after transplant. Conclusions were limited by the relatively low number and heterogeneity of intestinal transplant patients.

From the cysteine through the phenylalanine, the CDR3 covers 17 amino acids. Only the CDR3 DNA is retained, 51 bases long and in frame from the first base. This sequence uses TRBV21-1 and TRBJ1-5. TRBV21-1 is designated a pseudogene. Here the sequenced sample was PBMCs, taken 524 days after transplant. The clonotype comes from a human patient who received an intestinal transplant, so some T cells may come from the graft donor. The DNA is as follows: TGTGCCAGCAGCAAAGCTCGGAGAGTTTATAGCAATCAGCCCCAGCATTTT. Translation gives CASSKARRVYSNQPQHF.